The 13 T cell receptor beta chains reported below all come from one sample, sequenced in a study of chemoradiotherapy in HPV16-positive cancers. The data were produced by immunoSEQ multiplex PCR, yet TCRdb's version contains in-frame clones alone and is incomplete. In the table there are 25,000 to 40,000 clones, more than 70% of which are singletons. Here the sequenced sample was blood, taken from a patient who underwent chemoradiotherapy. These receptors were taken from a human donor with HPV-associated anogenital cancer.

V usage is TRBV19 and J usage is TRBJ1-3; D ambiguous. The V gene lost 1 base and the J gene lost 0 bases, with 10 bases spanning the gap. CDR3 size: 16 residues. Germline CDR1 LNHDA, CDR2 SQIVND (reference sequence). DNA for the CDR3: TGTGCCAGTAGTATAGGCCCTTCTATCTCTGGAAACACCATATATTTT. This gives the protein CASSIGPSISGNTIYF.

In this sample, this clone turned up once. V and J are TRBV2 and TRBJ2-1; the match to TRBD2 covers 12 bases. Germline V lookup: CDR1 SNHLY, CDR2 FYNNEI. The CDR3 covers 19 residues. The V and J ends lost 0 bases and 7 bases, in that order; junction bases with no gene match: 13. CDR3 amino acids: CASSEALLGLAGIRNEQFF. The DNA for the CDR3 is TGTGCCAGCAGTGAAGCGCTTCTTGGACTAGCGGGAATTAGGAATGAGCAGTTCTTC. The full variable domain, rest sourced from reference TRBV2 and TRBJ2-1, is EPEVTQTPSHQVTQMGQEVILRCVPISNHLYFYWYRQILGQKVEFLVSFYNNEISEKSEIFDDQFSVERPDGSNFTLKIRSTKLEDSAMYFCASSEALLGLAGIRNEQFFGPGTRLTVL.

The chain links TRBV27 to TRBJ1-2; D is unresolved. The CDR3 sequence is 13 residues long. V was clipped by 2 bases and J by 2 bases, with 6 bases between them. CDR1 is MNHEY, CDR2 SMNVEV, per germline (reference sequence). The CDR3 coding sequence is TGTGCCAGCAGTTTAAAAGGGAACTATGGCTACACCTTC. This codes for CASSLKGNYGYTF.

V is TRBV5-5 and J is TRBJ1-2; 8 bases are shared with TRBD1. This CDR3 region has 14 residues. With V trimmed by 4 bases and J by 4 bases, 6 bases remained unmatched. Germline V gives CDR1 SGHKS, CDR2 YYEKEE (reference sequence). In DNA, the CDR3 is TGTGCCAGCAGCGCCCCGACAGGGGTCTATGGCTACACCTTC. Its protein product is CASSAPTGVYGYTF.

The V gene is TRBV2, the J gene TRBJ1-1; no definite D call. In germline, CDR1 is SNHLY, CDR2 FYNNEI. V lost 2 bases, J lost 7 bases, and 14 bases lay in between. The CDR3 is 14 residues long. The CDR3 is CASSEKFERFEAFF. CDR3 bases: TGTGCCAGCAGTGAAAAATTTGAGAGATTTGAAGCTTTCTTT.

J is TRBJ2-1 and V is TRBV18, with D perhaps given as TRBD1 or TRBD2 (6 bases each). V shed 6 bases and J shed 6 bases, with 18 bases lying between them. The CDR3 is 15 amino acids. The germline gives CDR1 KGHSH, CDR2 LQKENI. CDR3: CASSYGGQALNEQFF. CDR3 sequence (DNA): TGTGCCAGCTCGTACGGGGGCCAGGCTCTCAATGAGCAGTTCTTC.

J is TRBJ1-1 and V is TRBV25-1; possibly TRBD1 for D (6 bases). V lost 4 bases to trimming and J lost 1 base, with 7 bases between them. This CDR3 region has 13 residues. Germline-derived CDR1 and CDR2 are MGHDK and SYGVNS. The CDR3 is CASSAQGNTEAFF. CDR3 nucleotide sequence: TGTGCCAGCAGTGCACAGGGGAACACTGAAGCTTTCTTT.

The chain recombines TRBV30 with TRBJ2-5; no definite D call. The CDR3 contains 16 residues. CDR1 GTSNPN and CDR2 SVGIG come from the germline V gene (reference sequence). Trimming removed 0 bases from V and 3 bases from J, with 17 bases in between. The CDR3 DNA sequence: TGTGCCTGGAGTGTACTGACTCAGTGGTCTAAAGAGACCCAGTACTTC. It codes for CAWSVLTQWSKETQYF.

This chain uses TRBV6-5 with TRBJ1-1; D call uncertain. The CDR3 length is 14 residues. V was pared by 6 bases and J by 4 bases, with 15 bases between. The V gene's germline CDR1 is MNHEY and CDR2 SVGAGI. The CDR3 DNA follows: TGTGCCAGCAGCTCACCCCGGGAGGGCACTGAAGCTTTCTTT. It yields the protein CASSSPREGTEAFF.

The chain joins TRBV25-1 to TRBJ1-1; TRBD1 matches at 10 bases. The CDR3 sequence is 15 residues long. CDR1 MGHDK and CDR2 SYGVNS come from the germline V gene. Trimming took 5 bases from V and 1 from J; bases not matched to a gene: 4. The CDR3 sequence: CASSWRTGGNTEAFF. CDR3 nucleotides: TGTGCCAGCAGTTGGAGGACAGGGGGGAACACTGAAGCTTTCTTT.

V and J are TRBV28 and TRBJ2-2; unclear D gene. Germline values: CDR1 MDHEN, CDR2 SYDVKM. Trimming removed 5 bases at V and 5 bases at J, with 15 bases between. The CDR3 has 15 residues. The CDR3 bases are TGTGCCAGCAGTCCGATGAATATTGGGACCGGGGAGCTGTTTTTT. Translating it yields CASSPMNIGTGELFF.

This clone is a singleton in its sample. The V and J genes are TRBV19 and TRBJ1-1; possibly TRBD1 for D (6 bases). The CDR3 length is 13 residues. The germline V and J ends were trimmed by 5 bases and 5 bases, with 12 bases remaining between them. Germline CDR1 is LNHDA and CDR2 is SQIVND (reference sequence). CDR3 in amino acids: CASSLTGTTEAFF. The CDR3 DNA reads as TGTGCCAGTAGTTTGACCGGGACAACTGAAGCTTTCTTT. Supplemented by reference TRBV19 and TRBJ1-1, the full variable domain reads DGGITQSPKYLFRKEGQNVTLSCEQNLNHDAMYWYRQDPGQGLRLIYYSQIVNDFQKGDIAEGYSVSREKKESFPLTVTSAQKNPTAFYLCASSLTGTTEAFFGQGTRLTVV.

V usage is TRBV7-2 and J usage is TRBJ2-7; possibly TRBD1 for D (5 bases). The CDR3 covers 14 residues. Germline CDR1 reads SGHTA; CDR2 reads FQGNSA. Trimming took off 4 bases at V and 2 bases at J, with 12 bases between the two ends. The CDR3 DNA reads TGTGCCAGCAGCTCTAAGACAGTGCCCTACGAGCAGTACTTC. Translated, it gives CASSSKTVPYEQYF.